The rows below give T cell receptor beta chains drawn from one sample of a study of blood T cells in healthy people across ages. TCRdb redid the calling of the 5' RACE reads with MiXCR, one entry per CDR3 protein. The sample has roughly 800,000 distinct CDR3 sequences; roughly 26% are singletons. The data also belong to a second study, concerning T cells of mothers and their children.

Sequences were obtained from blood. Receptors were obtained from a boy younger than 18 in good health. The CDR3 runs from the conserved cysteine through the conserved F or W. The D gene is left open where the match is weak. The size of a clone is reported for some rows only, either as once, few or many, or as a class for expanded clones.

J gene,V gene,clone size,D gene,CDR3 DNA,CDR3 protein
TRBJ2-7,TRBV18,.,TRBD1,TGTGCCAGCTCACCACAGGGGGCCTCCTACGAGCAGTACTTC,CASSPQGASYEQYF
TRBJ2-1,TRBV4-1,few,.,TGCGCCAGCAGCCAAGTCTGGGCAGTAGGTGATGAGCAGTTCTTC,CASSQVWAVGDEQFF
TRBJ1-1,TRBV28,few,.,TGTGCCAGCAGTTTAGGAGGGGAGAACACTGAAGCTTTCTTT,CASSLGGENTEAFF
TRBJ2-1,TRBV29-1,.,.,TGCAGCGTTGCCGACAGGTCAACTGAGCAGTTCTTC,CSVADRSTEQFF
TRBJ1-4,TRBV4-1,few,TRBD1,TGCGCCAGCAGCCAAGATTACAGGGGTTATGAAAAACTGTTTTTT,CASSQDYRGYEKLFF
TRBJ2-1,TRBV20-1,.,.,TGCAGTGCTAGACTACTTCTGACTGGGCATGAGCAGTTCTTC,CSARLLLTGHEQFF
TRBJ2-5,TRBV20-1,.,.,TGCAGTGCTGATTTGTGGGAGCAAGAGACCCAGTACTTC,CSADLWEQETQYF
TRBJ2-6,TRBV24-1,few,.,TGTGCCACCAGTAGCTCTGGGGCCAACGTCCTGACTTTC,CATSSSGANVLTF
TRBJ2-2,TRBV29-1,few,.,TGCAGCGGGGGGGACGACGGATCCGGGGAGCTGTTTTTT,CSGGDDGSGELFF
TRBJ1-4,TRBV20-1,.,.,TGCAGTGCTCTCAATGCCGAGGTCGGTGAAAAACTGTTTTTT,CSALNAEVGEKLFF
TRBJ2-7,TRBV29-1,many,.,TGCAGCGTTGATGCGGGGGCCCGTGTGGACGAGCAGTACTTC,CSVDAGARVDEQYF
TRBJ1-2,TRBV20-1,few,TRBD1,TGCAGTGCTCCACAGGGGGGCGGGTATGGCTACACCTTC,CSAPQGGGYGYTF
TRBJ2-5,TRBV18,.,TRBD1,TGTGCCAGCTCACCACCGGGACAGTGGGAGACCCAGTACTTC,CASSPPGQWETQYF
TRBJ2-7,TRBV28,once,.,TGTGCCGGCAGTCCCCTTGTGGGCGGTACATACGAGCAGTACTTC,CAGSPLVGGTYEQYF
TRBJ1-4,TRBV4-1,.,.,TGCGCCAGCAGCCCTTCCCAGGAGAACAACGAAAAACTGTTTTTT,CASSPSQENNEKLFF
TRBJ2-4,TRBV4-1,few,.,TGCGCCAGCAGCCAAGCTCCGAAGTCAAAAAACATTCAGTACTTC,CASSQAPKSKNIQYF
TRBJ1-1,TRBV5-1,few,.,TGCGCCAGCAGCTTGGCCGGAAACTTAGCAGAGGCTTTCTTT,CASSLAGNLAEAFF
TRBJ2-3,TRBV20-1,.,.,TGCAGTGCTAGAAAAGTTGGGTCGATAATCACAGATACGCAGTATTTT,CSARKVGSIITDTQYF
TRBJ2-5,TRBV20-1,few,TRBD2,TGCAGTGCTGTCCATAGCGGGGGGCCGCAAGAGACCCAGTACTTC,CSAVHSGGPQETQYF
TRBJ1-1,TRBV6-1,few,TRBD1,TGTGCCATAGGACAGGGTGGCACTGAGGCTTTCTTT,CAIGQGGTEAFF
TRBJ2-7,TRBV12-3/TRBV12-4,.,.,TGTGCCAGCACCCCTGGAGGGGCCGGAATCGAGCAGTACTTC,CASTPGGAGIEQYF
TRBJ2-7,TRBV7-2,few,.,TGTGCCAGCAGCCCGAGACAGCACTACCCCTACGAGCAGTACTTC,CASSPRQHYPYEQYF
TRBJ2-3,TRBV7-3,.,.,TGTGCCAGCAGCTTCGGGGGACTCAGAGATACGCAGTATTTT,CASSFGGLRDTQYF
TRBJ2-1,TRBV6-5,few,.,TGTGCCAGCAGTTACTCGAAAGGAGGCCTCAATGAGCAGTTCTTC,CASSYSKGGLNEQFF
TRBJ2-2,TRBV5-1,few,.,TGCGCCAGCAGCACCTCTGGGACCGGGGAGCTGTTTTTT,CASSTSGTGELFF
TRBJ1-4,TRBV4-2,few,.,TGTGCCAGCAGCCAGGGGGCGGGATCAGCTAATGAAAAACTGTTTTTT,CASSQGAGSANEKLFF
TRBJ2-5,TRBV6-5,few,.,TGTGCCAGCAGATACTTTGTGGGGGGACAAGAGACCCAGTACTTC,CASRYFVGGQETQYF
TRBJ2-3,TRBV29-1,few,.,TGCAGCGTTGTCTTAGCGGGCACAGATACGCAGTATTTT,CSVVLAGTDTQYF
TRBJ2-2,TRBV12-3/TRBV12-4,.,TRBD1,TGTGCCAGCAGCCCGGACAGGGAGAGGACCGGGGAGCTGTTTTTT,CASSPDRERTGELFF
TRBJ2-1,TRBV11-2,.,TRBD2,TGTGCCAGCAGTTCTGCGCTAGCGGGGGTGAGGGGGGAGCAGTTCTTC,CASSSALAGVRGEQFF
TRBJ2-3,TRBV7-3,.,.,TGTGCCAGCAGCTCTCCGTGGGGGGGGCCGCAGTATTTT,CASSSPWGGPQYF
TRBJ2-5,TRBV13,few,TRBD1,TGTGCCAGCAGCCCCGGGGGACAGGGAGTAGAGACCCAGTACTTC,CASSPGGQGVETQYF
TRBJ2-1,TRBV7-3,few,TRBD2,TGTGCCAGCAGCCTTAGCGGGGGAGAGTACAATGAGCAGTTCTTC,CASSLSGGEYNEQFF
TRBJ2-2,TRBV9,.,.,TGTGCCAGCAGCGCCCGAGAGGGTTCCGGGGAGCTGTTTTTT,CASSAREGSGELFF
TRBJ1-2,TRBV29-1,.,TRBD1,TGCAGCGCTGAGGACAGGGGTGGCGGCTACACCTTC,CSAEDRGGGYTF
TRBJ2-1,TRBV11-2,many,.,TGTGCCAGCAGCTTAGTATTAGGTAGCGGTTACAATGAGCAGTTCTTC,CASSLVLGSGYNEQFF
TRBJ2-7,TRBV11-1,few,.,TGTGCCAGCAGCTTAAACCAGGCATCCTACGAGCAGTACTTC,CASSLNQASYEQYF
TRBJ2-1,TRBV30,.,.,TGTGCCTGGAGACCGAATTCCCGCTCCTACAATGAGCAGTTCTTC,CAWRPNSRSYNEQFF
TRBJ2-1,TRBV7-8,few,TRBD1,TGTGCCAGCAGGGGGGACAGGGAATACAATGAGCAGTTCTTC,CASRGDREYNEQFF
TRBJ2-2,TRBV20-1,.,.,TGCAGTGCTAGGGAGGGGTCCGGGGAGCTGTTTTTT,CSAREGSGELFF
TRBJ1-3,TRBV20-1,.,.,TGCAGTGCTAGCGAGGGCCTCTCTGGAAACACCATATATTTT,CSASEGLSGNTIYF
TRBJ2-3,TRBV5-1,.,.,TGCGCCAGCAGGCCTCCTATACCGACAGGCACAGATACGCAGTATTTT,CASRPPIPTGTDTQYF
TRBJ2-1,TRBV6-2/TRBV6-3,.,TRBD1,TGTGCCAGCAGTTATAACAGGGGGAACAATGAGCAGTTCTTC,CASSYNRGNNEQFF
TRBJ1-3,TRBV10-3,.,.,TGTGCCATCAGTGAGATGGGTGCAAGCTCTGGAAACACCATATATTTT,CAISEMGASSGNTIYF
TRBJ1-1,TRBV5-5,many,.,TGTGCCAGCAGCTTAGGCCACAGGGTGAACACTGAAGCTTTCTTT,CASSLGHRVNTEAFF
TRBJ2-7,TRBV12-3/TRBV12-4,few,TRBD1,TGTGCCAGCAGCTCGATTAACCGGGACAGGGCCTACGAGCAGTACTTC,CASSSINRDRAYEQYF
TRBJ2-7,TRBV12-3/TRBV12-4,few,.,TGTGCCAGCACCGGTGACACGGCCTCCTACGAGCAGTACTTC,CASTGDTASYEQYF
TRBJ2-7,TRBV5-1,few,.,TGCGCCAGCAGCTTGATGGGACAAGAGGCAAGCGAGCAGTACTTC,CASSLMGQEASEQYF
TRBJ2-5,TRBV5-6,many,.,TGTGCCAGCAGCTTGGAATCCCAAGAGACCCAGTACTTC,CASSLESQETQYF
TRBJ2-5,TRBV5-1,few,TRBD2,TGCGCCAGCAGCCTGTTGACTAGCGGGGCCACCAGGACCCAGTACTTC,CASSLLTSGATRTQYF
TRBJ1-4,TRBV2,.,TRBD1,TGTGCCAGCAAAAGACAGGGCGTAAATGAAAAACTGTTTTTT,CASKRQGVNEKLFF
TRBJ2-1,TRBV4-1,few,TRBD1,TGCGCCAGCTCAGGGGGTGCAAGGAGGCAAAGGGAGCAGTTCTTC,CASSGGARRQREQFF
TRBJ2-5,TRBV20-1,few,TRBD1,TGCAGTTCAGGGGGCCAAGAGACCCAGTACTTC,CSSGGQETQYF
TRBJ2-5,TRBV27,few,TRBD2,TGTGCCAGCAGTCCCACTGGTTTGCGGGGGGGCCGAGAGACCCAGTACTTC,CASSPTGLRGGRETQYF
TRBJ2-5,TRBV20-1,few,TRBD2,TGCAGTGCTAGTCGCTGGGGTAGCGGGGGACTGGAGACCCAGTACTTC,CSASRWGSGGLETQYF
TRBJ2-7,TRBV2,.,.,TGTGCCAGCAGTGAGGCCGGGACCCTGAGCAAGCAGTACTTC,CASSEAGTLSKQYF
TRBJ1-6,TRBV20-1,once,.,TGCAGTGCGCGCGAAATAGAGAGGTCACCCCTCCACTTT,CSAREIERSPLHF
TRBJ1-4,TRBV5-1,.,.,TGCGCCAGCAGCTTGGCGACAGAAAATGAAAAACTGTTTTTT,CASSLATENEKLFF
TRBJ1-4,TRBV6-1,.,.,TGTGCCAGTCACTCCCACCCGGGGGAAAAACTGTTTTTT,CASHSHPGEKLFF
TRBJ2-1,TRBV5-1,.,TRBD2,TGCGCCAGCAGCTTGTCGTCTAGCGGGGGCTTGGGGTACAATGAGCAGTTCTTC,CASSLSSSGGLGYNEQFF